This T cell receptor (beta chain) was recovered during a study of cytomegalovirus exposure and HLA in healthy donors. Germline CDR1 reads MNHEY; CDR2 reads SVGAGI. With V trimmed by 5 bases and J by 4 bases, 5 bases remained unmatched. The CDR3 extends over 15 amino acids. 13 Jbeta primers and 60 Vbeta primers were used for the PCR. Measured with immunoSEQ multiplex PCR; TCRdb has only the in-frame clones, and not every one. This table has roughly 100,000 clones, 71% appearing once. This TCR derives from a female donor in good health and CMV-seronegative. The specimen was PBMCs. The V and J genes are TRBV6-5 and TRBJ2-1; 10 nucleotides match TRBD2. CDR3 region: CASSRTSGEYNEQFF. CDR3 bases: TGTGCCAGCAGTCGGACTAGCGGAGAATACAATGAGCAGTTCTTC.